This entry lists 18 T cell receptor beta chains sequenced from one sample in a study of T-cell memory formation after mild COVID-19. Via MiXCR, TCRdb re-called the 5' RACE reads, giving one row per CDR3 protein. The table lists hundreds of thousands of distinct CDR3 sequences, about 20% of them singletons. Source material: PBMCs or a T cell subset sorted from them (not recorded which). Every receptor here comes from an adult woman who had mild COVID-19 (a few samples of this study predate the infection). Cell type and time point are not known.

Only a few counts were recorded for this clonotype. The chain couples TRBV7-9 to TRBJ1-5; TRBD1 matches at 8 bases. With V trimmed by 5 bases and J by 2 bases, 8 bases remained unmatched. This CDR3 contains 16 residues. CDR1 is SEHNR, CDR2 FQNEAQ, per germline (reference sequence). CDR3: CASSPDRGRGNQPQHF. The CDR3 nucleotides are TGTGCCAGCAGCCCCGACAGGGGCCGGGGCAATCAGCCCCAGCATTTT.

The rearrangement joins TRBV29-1 to TRBJ1-3; unclear D gene. There are 15 residues in the CDR3. CDR1 and CDR2 (germline): SQVTM, ANQGSEA. The V and J ends lost 4 bases and 0 bases respectively, with 13 bases between them. This CDR3 reads CSVVLGESSGNTIYF. CDR3 coding DNA: TGCAGCGTTGTCCTGGGCGAGTCCTCTGGAAACACCATATATTTT.

The chain combines TRBV7-2 with TRBJ2-2, with TRBD2 matching over 9 bases. V lost 4 bases, J lost 5 bases, and 8 bases stayed unmatched. CDR1 and CDR2 from the germline V gene are SGHTA and FQGNSA. The CDR3 runs to 16 residues. The DNA of the CDR3 is TGTGCCAGCAGCTCTAGAGTTAGCGGGAGTACCGGGGAGCTGTTTTTT. Translated: CASSSRVSGSTGELFF.

The rearrangement joins TRBV27 to TRBJ2-1, with D possibly TRBD1 on 5 matching bases. V was shortened by 4 bases and J by 5 bases, with 9 bases between the two germline ends. This CDR3 comprises 13 residues. Germline V gives CDR1 MNHEY, CDR2 SMNVEV (reference sequence). The CDR3 DNA follows: TGTGCCAGCAGTTCAGTCAGGGACAATGAGCAGTTCTTC. This sequence encodes CASSSVRDNEQFF.

The V call is TRBV5-1, the J call TRBJ2-7, with 9 bases aligning to TRBD1. This CDR3 has 15 residues. V was pared by 4 bases and J by 5 bases, with 10 bases of the junction left unmatched. The V gene's germline CDR1 is SGHRS and CDR2 YFSETQ. The CDR3 reads CASSVRDRDRDEQYF. CDR3 sequence (DNA): TGCGCCAGCAGCGTCCGGGACAGGGATAGGGACGAGCAGTACTTC.

This chain joins TRBV5-6 and TRBJ1-1, with TRBD1 matching 8 bases. V was pared by 4 bases and J by 0 bases, with 8 bases of the junction left unmatched. The CDR3 contains 16 residues. Germline CDR1 is SGHDT and CDR2 is YYEEEE. The CDR3 reads CASSLPRTGMNTEAFF. The CDR3 bases are TGTGCCAGCAGCCTGCCTCGGACAGGGATGAACACTGAAGCTTTCTTT. Using reference TRBV5-6 and TRBJ1-1 for the parts outside the CDR3, the full variable domain is DAGVTQSPTHLIKTRGQQVTLRCSPKSGHDTVSWYQQALGQGPQFIFQYYEEEERQRGNFPDRFSGHQFPNYSSELNVNALLLGDSALYLCASSLPRTGMNTEAFFGQGTRLTVV.

This clonotype was found a few times. V and J are TRBV18 and TRBJ1-5; D unclear. This CDR3 comprises 15 residues. CDR1 and CDR2 from the germline V gene are KGHSH and LQKENI. V shed 1 base and J shed 5 bases, with 12 bases lying between them. The CDR3 DNA reads TGTGCCAGCTCACCACTTGGTTCCCCCGATCAGCCCCAGCATTTT. As protein: CASSPLGSPDQPQHF.

The rearrangement uses TRBV12-3 or TRBV12-4 and TRBJ2-7, with a possible D match to TRBD2 (5 bases). V was shortened by 8 bases and J by 3 bases, with 17 bases between the two germline ends. The CDR3 length is 14 residues. The CDR3 sequence is CASGRGLPYYEQYF. The DNA of the CDR3 is TGTGCCAGCGGACGTGGACTCCCCTACTACGAGCAGTACTTC.

This clonotype has more than one count but fewer than ten. The chain has TRBV6-4 and TRBJ2-1, with D unclear. Deletions cut 7 bases from V and 7 bases from J, with 5 bases between. There are 10 residues in the CDR3. Germline V gene data show CDR1 as MRHNA and CDR2 as SNTAGT. This CDR3 reads CASMANEQFF. In DNA form, the CDR3 reads TGTGCCAGCATGGCGAATGAGCAGTTCTTC.

This clonotype was counted between two and nine times. This rearrangement joins TRBV7-2 to TRBJ2-2, with a possible D match to TRBD1 (6 bases). Germline V gene sequence: CDR1 SGHTA, CDR2 FQGNSA. The V end was cut by 0 bases, the J end by 6 bases, with 11 bases between. The CDR3 totals 15 residues. The CDR3 spells CASSLASRGAGELFF. CDR3 coding DNA: TGTGCCAGCAGCTTAGCTTCCAGGGGAGCCGGGGAGCTGTTTTTT.

The chain combines TRBV4-2 with TRBJ2-3; either TRBD1 or TRBD2 may fit D (5 bases each). Germline CDR1 reads LGHNA; CDR2 reads YNFKEQ. This CDR3 is 17 amino acids long. Trimming took 0 bases from V and 4 from J, leaving 17 bases between them. The CDR3 loop reads CASSQEGWGTLADTQYF. The CDR3 region has the DNA TGTGCCAGCAGCCAAGAGGGCTGGGGGACCCTAGCAGATACGCAGTATTTT.

The V call is TRBV28, the J call TRBJ2-1, with 12 bases lining up with TRBD1. Germline-derived CDR1 and CDR2 are MDHEN and SYDVKM. Trimming took 6 bases from V and 7 from J; bases not matched to a gene: 7. This CDR3 region has 15 residues. The CDR3, as DNA: TGTGCCAGCAGCCTGGGGACAGGGGGCTATAATGAGCAGTTCTTC. Translation: CASSLGTGGYNEQFF.

The chain carries TRBV20-1 and TRBJ2-7; D remains unclear. The CDR3 loop spans 13 amino acids. Between the trimmed V and J ends, which lost 0 bases and 0 bases, there was a span of 6 bases. From germline, CDR1 is DFQATT and CDR2 SNEGSKA (reference sequence). The CDR3 sequence is CSARDWSSYEQYF. The CDR3 DNA reads as TGCAGTGCTAGAGATTGGAGCTCCTACGAGCAGTACTTC.

This chain links TRBV4-3 with TRBJ2-1; TRBD1 might be the D (5 bases). The CDR3 extends over 15 amino acids. V was shortened by 1 base and J by 6 bases, with 13 bases between the two germline ends. Germline values: CDR1 LGHNA, CDR2 YSLEER. CDR3 bases: TGCGCCAGCAGCCAAGTCAACACTCAGGGCAATGAGCAGTTCTTC. Its protein is CASSQVNTQGNEQFF.

This clonotype turned up a few times. The V and J genes are TRBV7-9 and TRBJ2-7, with 8 bases matching TRBD2. Germline V gene lookup returns CDR1 SEHNR and CDR2 FQNEAQ (reference sequence). This CDR3 spans 15 amino acids. The V segment lost 1 base and the J segment 6 bases; nucleotides outside the gene matches: 8. The CDR3 spells CASSLGLARRAEQYF. CDR3 bases: TGTGCCAGCAGCTTAGGACTAGCGAGACGTGCCGAGCAGTACTTC.

The J gene is TRBJ2-3, the V gene TRBV5-1, with 10 bases lining up with TRBD1. The CDR3 runs 15 residues. The J segment lost 2 bases and the V segment lost 7 bases, leaving 7 bases of the junction unmatched. Germline CDR1 is SGHRS and CDR2 is YFSETQ. The CDR3 protein is CASAPGTGATDTQYF. DNA of the CDR3: TGCGCCAGCGCCCCCGGGACAGGGGCCACAGATACGCAGTATTTT.

This chain uses TRBV20-1 with TRBJ2-5, with D possibly matching TRBD2 (6 bases). In germline, CDR1 is DFQATT, CDR2 SNEGSKA (reference sequence). V was pared by 7 bases and J by 1 base, with 16 bases between. This CDR3 contains 14 residues. CDR3 loop: CSVQRWEAQETQYF. The CDR3 nucleotides read TGCAGTGTTCAGAGGTGGGAGGCCCAAGAGACCCAGTACTTC.

This rearrangement joins TRBV10-3 to TRBJ2-7; 8 positions agree with TRBD1. J lost 6 bases, V lost 7 bases, and 11 bases had no gene match. Germline loops: CDR1 ENHRY, CDR2 SYGVKD. This CDR3 has 14 amino acids. As DNA, the CDR3 is TGTGCCATCACCACCCCGGGACAGGCCCTCGAGCAGTACTTC. Residues: CAITTPGQALEQYF.